The 32 T cell receptor beta chains below all came from one sample that was sequenced in a study of blood T cell repertoires in COVID-19 (dated by TCRdb to about 2020). The library was obtained by the immunoSEQ multiplex PCR assay. As stored in TCRdb, this immuneACCESS dataset retains in-frame rearrangements with V and J assigned. A fraction of the clones does not appear; measured against another copy, unresolved V genes explain less than half of the discrepancy, and the remainder lacks a known reason. The sample profile shows about 160,000 clones; around 82% of them were found once. The leading ten clones occupy under 9% of the sample. Sequencing was performed on peripheral blood. Receptors were obtained from a woman in her thirties or forties with COVID-19, enrolled during active disease.

This chain connects TRBV6-4 to TRBJ2-3; TRBD1 might be the D (5 bases). This CDR3 comprises 15 residues. Looked up from germline, CDR1 is MRHNA and CDR2 is SNTAGT. V was shortened by 3 bases and J by 2 bases, with 12 bases between the two germline ends. CDR3 amino acids: CASSEGQAHTDTQYF. The CDR3 DNA sequence: TGTGCCAGCAGTGAGGGGCAAGCCCACACAGATACGCAGTATTTT.

The rearrangement links TRBV5-6 to TRBJ1-5, with 8 bases matching TRBD1. The CDR3 covers 16 residues. After removal of 2 bases from V and 5 bases from J, the junction contained 9 bases not matched to a gene. The germline V gene encodes CDR1 SGHDT and CDR2 YYEEEE. CDR3 in DNA: TGTGCCAGCAGCTTATTCCAGGGGGCCCTCCATCAGCCCCAGCATTTT. Translation: CASSLFQGALHQPQHF.

This clone was detected only a few times. V is TRBV19 and J is TRBJ1-3; D may be TRBD1 (6 bases). V dropped 3 bases and J dropped 4 bases, with 13 bases sitting between them. CDR1 and CDR2 from the germline V gene are LNHDA and SQIVND (reference sequence). The CDR3 is 15 residues long. The CDR3 sequence: CASSIPTGIGNTIYF. DNA of the CDR3: TGTGCCAGTAGTATTCCAACAGGGATCGGAAACACCATATATTTT.

The genes are TRBV29-1 and TRBJ2-2; possible D gene TRBD1, 6 bases. The germline V gene encodes CDR1 SQVTM and CDR2 ANQGSEA. Deletions cut 6 bases from V and 4 bases from J, with 15 bases between. The CDR3 totals 14 residues. CDR3 protein: CSVKRDTSTGELFF. The CDR3 region has the DNA TGCAGCGTGAAACGGGACACTTCCACCGGGGAGCTGTTTTTT.

The genes are TRBV11-1 and TRBJ1-1, with TRBD1 matching over 11 bases. CDR3 length: 14 amino acids. The V segment lost 6 bases and the J segment 1 base; nucleotides outside the gene matches: 1. Germline lookup yields CDR1 SGHAT and CDR2 FQDESV (reference sequence). The CDR3 spells CASRGQGENTEAFF. The CDR3 DNA reads as TGTGCCAGCAGGGGACAGGGGGAGAACACTGAAGCTTTCTTT.

This clone was counted only a few times. The chain links TRBV14 to TRBJ2-1; 8 bases line up with TRBD2. This CDR3 spans 16 amino acids. From germline, CDR1 is SGHDN and CDR2 FVKESK. After removal of 1 base from V and 4 bases from J, the junction contained 6 bases not matched to a gene. The CDR3 DNA reads TGTGCCAGCAGCCAAGGGCTAGCGGGTAAATACAATGAGCAGTTCTTC. It is translated as CASSQGLAGKYNEQFF.

V gene TRBV29-1 combines with J gene TRBJ1-2; 7 bases map to TRBD1. This CDR3 is 15 amino acids long. The J segment lost 3 bases and the V segment lost 2 bases, leaving 9 bases of the junction unmatched. The germline V gene encodes CDR1 SQVTM and CDR2 ANQGSEA. The CDR3 spells CSVEKPGGKDYGYTF. CDR3 in DNA: TGCAGCGTTGAAAAACCAGGGGGTAAGGACTATGGCTACACCTTC.

The table lists this clone with a count of one. V is TRBV27 and J is TRBJ1-2, with TRBD1 matching over 8 bases. Germline V gene lookup returns CDR1 MNHEY and CDR2 SMNVEV (reference sequence). V trimming: 5 bases; J trimming: 2 bases; junction bases outside the gene matches: 1. The CDR3 extends over 13 amino acids. The CDR3 region has the DNA TGTGCCAGCAGTGGGACAGGAAACTATGGCTACACCTTC. Translation: CASSGTGNYGYTF.

The rearrangement joins TRBV7-6 to TRBJ2-1; TRBD2 matches 8 bases. V dropped 0 bases and J dropped 10; count of bases not matched to a gene: 14. The CDR3 loop spans 17 amino acids. Germline V lookup: CDR1 SGHVS, CDR2 FNYEAQ. The CDR3 protein is CASSLAPRGGGSWEQFF. CDR3 coding DNA: TGTGCCAGCAGCTTAGCGCCTCGGGGGGGAGGGTCTTGGGAGCAGTTCTTC.

This clone was detected once. The chain is built from TRBV5-4 and TRBJ1-1; D unresolved. The CDR3 contains 15 residues. Trimming took 0 bases from V and 1 from J, leaving 10 bases between them. Germline CDR1 SGHNT, CDR2 YYREEE (reference sequence). This CDR3 is CASSLAKGENTEAFF. CDR3 DNA sequence: TGTGCCAGCAGCTTGGCCAAGGGAGAGAACACTGAAGCTTTCTTT. Full variable domain (rest looked up from reference TRBV5-4 and TRBJ1-1): ETGVTQSPTHLIKTRGQQVTLRCSSQSGHNTVSWYQQALGQGPQFIFQYYREEENGRGNFPPRFSGLQFPNYSSELNVNALELDDSALYLCASSLAKGENTEAFFGQGTRLTVV.

The chain employs TRBV5-6 and TRBJ2-5; 10 bases agree with TRBD1. Germline loops: CDR1 SGHDT, CDR2 YYEEEE. The CDR3 spans 14 residues. V was pared by 0 bases and J by 6 bases, with 2 bases of the junction left unmatched. CDR3 bases: TGTGCCAGCAGCTTGGGACAGGGGGCAAAGACCCAGTACTTC. Its protein is CASSLGQGAKTQYF.

This clone was detected a few times. The chain recombines TRBV28 with TRBJ2-1; D is possibly TRBD2 (5 bases). Deletions cut 5 bases from V and 3 bases from J, with 14 bases between. Germline loops: CDR1 MDHEN, CDR2 SYDVKM. This CDR3 contains 15 residues. CDR3 loop: CASSPWGTSYNEQFF. CDR3 bases: TGTGCCAGCAGTCCATGGGGTACTAGCTACAATGAGCAGTTCTTC.

The gene calls are TRBV6-5 and TRBJ2-5, with 8 bases lining up with TRBD2. Unmatched junction bases numbered 5, after V lost 0 bases and J lost 5 bases. This CDR3 region has 15 residues. Per germline, CDR1 MNHEY and CDR2 SVGAGI. The CDR3 protein is CASSYSVGRGETQYF. The CDR3 nucleotides are TGTGCCAGCAGTTACTCGGTCGGGAGGGGGGAGACCCAGTACTTC.

The V call is TRBV24-1, the J call TRBJ2-1; 16 bases map to TRBD2. Germline CDR1 and CDR2: KGHDR and SFDVKD. The CDR3 extends over 16 amino acids. The trim removed 7 bases at V and 9 bases at J, leaving 8 bases unmatched. For the CDR3, the DNA is TGTGCCACCAGCCCCCAAGGGACTAGCGGGAGGGGTGAGCAGTTCTTC. Translation gives CATSPQGTSGRGEQFF.

The chain combines TRBV7-8 with TRBJ2-1, with 11 bases that match TRBD2. V dropped 4 bases and J dropped 8; count of bases not matched to a gene: 10. This CDR3 spans 16 amino acids. Germline lookup yields CDR1 SGHVS and CDR2 FQNEAQ. The CDR3 spells CASSSGLSGRAYEQFF. In nucleotides, the CDR3 is TGTGCCAGCAGCTCAGGTCTTAGCGGGAGGGCCTATGAGCAGTTCTTC.

The chain is built from TRBV10-2 and TRBJ1-6; 7 bases map to TRBD1. The CDR3 is 16 residues long. Trimming cost V 1 base and J 4 bases; bases outside gene matches: 4. Germline loops: CDR1 WSHSY, CDR2 SAAADI. CDR3 amino acids: CASSELGQEYNSPLHF. DNA for the CDR3: TGCGCCAGCAGTGAGTTAGGACAGGAGTATAATTCACCCCTCCACTTT.

The chain's CDR3 is CASSDWGTVEQYF. CDR3 DNA sequence: TGTGCCAGCAGTGATTGGGGGACAGTTGAGCAGTACTTC. V is TRBV12-3 or TRBV12-4 and J is TRBJ2-7, with TRBD1 matching over 7 bases. V gave up 5 bases and J gave up 7 bases; unmatched junction bases: 8. There are 13 residues in the CDR3.

This chain uses TRBV27 with TRBJ2-1; D not certain. V dropped 4 bases and J dropped 4 bases, with 5 bases sitting between them. The CDR3 runs to 12 residues. The germline V gene has CDR1 MNHEY and CDR2 SMNVEV (reference sequence). Here the CDR3 reads CASSYGYNEQFF. Written as DNA, the CDR3 is TGTGCCAGCAGTTACGGGTACAATGAGCAGTTCTTC.

This clone was observed a single time. The chain employs TRBV7-9 and TRBJ1-2; 7 nucleotides align to TRBD1. After removal of 5 bases from V and 5 bases from J, the junction contained 14 bases not matched to a gene. The CDR3 has 16 residues. Germline lookup yields CDR1 SEHNR and CDR2 FQNEAQ (reference sequence). CDR3 nucleotide sequence: TGTGCCAGCAGCGCGCAGACAGGGTTGGGGGAGTATGGCTACACCTTC. Amino acid sequence: CASSAQTGLGEYGYTF.

This sequence joins TRBV19 and TRBJ2-7; D is perhaps TRBD2 (6 bases). Germline values: CDR1 LNHDA, CDR2 SQIVND (reference sequence). V was shortened by 5 bases and J by 4 bases, with 21 bases between the two germline ends. The length of the CDR3 is 16 residues. As DNA, the CDR3 is TGTGCCAGTAGTCTGCTCCTTGGTAGCGGCATGTACGAGCAGTACTTC. This codes for CASSLLLGSGMYEQYF. The whole variable domain, filled in from reference TRBV19 and TRBJ2-7, reads DGGITQSPKYLFRKEGQNVTLSCEQNLNHDAMYWYRQDPGQGLRLIYYSQIVNDFQKGDIAEGYSVSREKKESFPLTVTSAQKNPTAFYLCASSLLLGSGMYEQYFGPGTRLTVT.

This clone came up a few times. The chain joins TRBV6-5 to TRBJ1-1; the D gene is possibly TRBD1 (5 bases). Trimming shortened V by 6 bases and J by 1 base, and 9 bases separated the two germline ends. CDR1 is MNHEY, CDR2 SVGAGI, per germline. This CDR3 is 13 amino acids long. The CDR3 is CASRSTANTEAFF. CDR3 DNA sequence: TGTGCCAGCAGGTCGACAGCGAACACTGAAGCTTTCTTT.

The chain employs TRBV30 and TRBJ1-6; 11 bases fit TRBD1. The germline V gene encodes CDR1 GTSNPN and CDR2 SVGIG (reference sequence). V lost 3 bases to trimming and J lost 9 bases; unmatched junction nucleotides: 13. CDR3 length: 17 amino acids. CDR3 sequence (DNA): TGTGCCTGGAGGCCCCGAGGGGGGACAGGGGGGGCTTCACCCCTCCACTTT. Translating gives CAWRPRGGTGGASPLHF.

The chain employs TRBV9 and TRBJ2-2; 7 nucleotides line up with TRBD1. CDR3 length equals 13 residues. Germline values: CDR1 SGDLS, CDR2 YYNGEE. Trimming at V came to 4 bases and at J to 6 bases, leaving 3 bases not matched to a gene. The CDR3 spells CASSYTGAGELFF. In DNA form, the CDR3 reads TGTGCCAGCAGCTATACAGGGGCCGGGGAGCTGTTTTTT.

This clone was observed a few times. The chain carries TRBV21-1 and TRBJ2-3; the tabulated D call, TRBD2, remains unverified against the DNA. TRBV21-1 represents a pseudogene. The CDR3 extends over 16 amino acids. CDR3 loop: CASSLGGLDFPDTQYF. The CDR3 DNA reads as TGTGCCAGCAGCTTAGGGGGACTAGATTTTCCAGATACGCAGTATTTT.

The chain is built from TRBV9 and TRBJ2-1, with 7 bases that match TRBD2. V dropped 4 bases and J dropped 1; count of bases not matched to a gene: 8. Germline CDR1 is SGDLS and CDR2 is YYNGEE. The CDR3 length is 16 residues. CDR3 loop: CASSPESGKSYNEQFF. CDR3 sequence (DNA): TGTGCCAGCAGCCCCGAGAGCGGGAAATCCTACAATGAGCAGTTCTTC.

V is TRBV4-2 and J is TRBJ2-3; D may be TRBD1 (5 bases). V shed 3 bases and J shed 0 bases, with 16 bases lying between them. Germline assignment: CDR1 LGHNA and CDR2 YNFKEQ. The CDR3 runs to 17 residues. The CDR3 sequence: CASSHLGATGSTDTQYF. The CDR3 DNA follows: TGTGCCAGCAGCCACCTTGGGGCAACCGGTAGCACAGATACGCAGTATTTT.

The chain has TRBV15 and TRBJ2-2; maybe TRBD1 (5 bases). This CDR3 has 14 amino acids. The V and J ends lost 0 bases and 6 bases respectively, with 8 bases between them. The germline gives CDR1 LNHNV, CDR2 YYDKDF (reference sequence). The CDR3 protein is CATSRDRGPGELFF. The CDR3 DNA follows: TGTGCCACCAGCAGAGATAGGGGTCCCGGGGAGCTGTTTTTT.

V gene TRBV7-9 combines with J gene TRBJ2-3, with a possible D match to TRBD2 (5 bases). V dropped 4 bases and J dropped 4 bases, with 9 bases sitting between them. Germline V CDR1 and CDR2: SEHNR, FQNEAQ (reference sequence). There are 13 residues in the CDR3. The CDR3 spells CASSSQLADTQYF. The CDR3 DNA is TGTGCCAGCAGCTCACAACTAGCAGATACGCAGTATTTT.

The chain joins TRBV7-2 to TRBJ2-1; 7 nucleotides agree with TRBD2. The V gene end was trimmed by 8 bases and the J gene end by 6 bases; junction bases not matched to a gene: 13. Germline assignment: CDR1 SGHTA and CDR2 FQGNSA. This CDR3 is 15 amino acids long. The CDR3 reads CASLLVGGSVNEQFF. CDR3 coding DNA: TGTGCCAGCCTCCTGGTGGGCGGGAGCGTCAATGAGCAGTTCTTC.

The chain employs TRBV20-1 and TRBJ1-1; D is unresolved. Germline CDR1 DFQATT, CDR2 SNEGSKA (reference sequence). The CDR3 length is 11 residues. The V end was cut by 6 bases, the J end by 1 base, with 6 bases between. The DNA for the CDR3 is TGCAGTGCGTACGGGAACACTGAAGCTTTCTTT. This gives the protein CSAYGNTEAFF.

The chain is built from TRBV15 and TRBJ1-5, with 8 bases fitting TRBD1. The CDR3 spans 13 residues. Trimming cost V 8 bases and J 6 bases; bases outside gene matches: 6. Germline V gives CDR1 LNHNV, CDR2 YYDKDF (reference sequence). CDR3 sequence reads: CATGQGVGQPQHF. CDR3 DNA: TGTGCCACCGGACAGGGCGTAGGTCAGCCCCAGCATTTT.

V and J are TRBV27 and TRBJ2-7; 10 nucleotides line up with TRBD1. The CDR3 spans 15 residues. V was pared by 4 bases and J by 4 bases, with 7 bases of the junction left unmatched. Germline V CDR1 and CDR2: MNHEY, SMNVEV (reference sequence). CDR3 region: CASSSYDRGLYEQYF. The CDR3 DNA reads TGTGCCAGCAGTTCTTACGACAGGGGGCTTTACGAGCAGTACTTC.